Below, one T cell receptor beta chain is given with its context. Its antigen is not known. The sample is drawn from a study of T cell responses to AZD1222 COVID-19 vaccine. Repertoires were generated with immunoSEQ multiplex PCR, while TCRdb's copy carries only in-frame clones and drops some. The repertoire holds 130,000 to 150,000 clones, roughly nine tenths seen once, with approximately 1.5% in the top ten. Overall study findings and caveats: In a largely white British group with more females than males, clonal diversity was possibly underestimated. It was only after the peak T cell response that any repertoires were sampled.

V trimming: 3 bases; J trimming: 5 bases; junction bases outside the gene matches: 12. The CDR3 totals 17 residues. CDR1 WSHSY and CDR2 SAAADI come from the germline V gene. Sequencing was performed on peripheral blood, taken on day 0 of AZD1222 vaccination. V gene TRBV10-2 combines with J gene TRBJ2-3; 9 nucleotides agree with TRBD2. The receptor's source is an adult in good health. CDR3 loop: CASSESSGRPSKDTQYF. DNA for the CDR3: TGCGCCAGCAGTGAATCGAGCGGGAGGCCCTCGAAAGATACGCAGTATTTT.